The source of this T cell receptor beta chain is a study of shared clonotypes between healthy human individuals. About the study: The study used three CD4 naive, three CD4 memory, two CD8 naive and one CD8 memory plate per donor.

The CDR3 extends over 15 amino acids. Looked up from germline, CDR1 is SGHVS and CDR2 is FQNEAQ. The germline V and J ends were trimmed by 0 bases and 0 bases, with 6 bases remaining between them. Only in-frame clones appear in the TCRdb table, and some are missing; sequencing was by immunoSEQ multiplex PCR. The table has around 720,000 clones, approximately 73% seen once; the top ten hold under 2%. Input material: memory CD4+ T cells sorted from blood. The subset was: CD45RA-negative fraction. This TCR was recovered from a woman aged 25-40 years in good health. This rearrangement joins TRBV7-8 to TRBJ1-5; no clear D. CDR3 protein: CASSLAHSSNQPQHF. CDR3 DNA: TGTGCCAGCAGCTTAGCGCACTCTAGCAATCAGCCCCAGCATTTT.